These T cell receptor beta chains were read from a single sample in a study of control samples from healthy donors and cancer patients. Method: immunoSEQ multiplex PCR; TCRdb's copy keeps in-frame clones and lacks some. Here the sample spans 150,000 or so clones, about 94% being singletons. Sequenced input: blood. Source of these receptors: a man aged 50 or older in good health. Each CDR3 is given with its conserved first and last residue. D genes are given only for firm matches. Not every row has a clone size; where given, it reads once, few, many or a size class.

j_gene | v_gene | abundance | d_gene | CDR3nt | CDR3aa
TRBJ1-5 | TRBV10-3 | . | . | TGTGCCACTGCTGTGGCCGGGGGCAATCAGCCCCAGCATTTT | CATAVAGGNQPQHF
TRBJ2-7 | TRBV10-1 | . | . | TGCGCCAGCAGTGAACTCGGCGAGCAGTACTTC | CASSELGEQYF
TRBJ2-7 | TRBV25-1 | . | . | TGTGCCAGCAGTCATCGATACGAGCAGTACTTC | CASSHRYEQYF
TRBJ2-7 | TRBV5-1 | few | TRBD1 | TGCGCCAGCAGCTCCGGGACAGGGAGCTACGAGCAGTACTTC | CASSSGTGSYEQYF
TRBJ2-1 | TRBV7-8 | . | TRBD2 | TGTGCCAGCAGCTTAGGAGCGGGAGGTACCTACAATGAGCAGTTCTTC | CASSLGAGGTYNEQFF
TRBJ2-1 | TRBV19 | . | . | TGTGCCAGTAGTTACCGGTCCAATGAGCAGTTCTTC | CASSYRSNEQFF
TRBJ1-2 | TRBV27 | . | . | TGTGCCAGCAGTCCCCGGCTGGGCCGGGATGGCTACACCTTC | CASSPRLGRDGYTF
TRBJ2-5 | TRBV4-1 | once | TRBD1 | TGCGCCAGCAGCCAATCCGGGACAGGCTACCAAGAGACCCAGTACTTC | CASSQSGTGYQETQYF
TRBJ2-5 | TRBV5-1 | . | . | TGCGCCAGCAGCTTGGTGGCAAGGATCCAAGAGACCCAGTACTTC | CASSLVARIQETQYF
TRBJ2-1 | TRBV9 | once | . | TGTGCCAGCAGCCCCCGAGGGACCTACAATGAGCAGTTCTTC | CASSPRGTYNEQFF
TRBJ2-7 | TRBV6-5 | . | . | TGTGCCAGCAGTTACTCATCAGGGTTGGGCGAGCAGTACTTC | CASSYSSGLGEQYF
TRBJ2-5 | TRBV19 | . | TRBD2 | TGTGCCAGTACGGGGCGGGAGGGCCTCGAGACCCAGTACTTC | CASTGREGLETQYF
TRBJ2-7 | TRBV6-5 | once | TRBD1 | TGTGCCAGCAGAACCGGGACAGGGGGCCTCGAGCAGTACTTC | CASRTGTGGLEQYF
TRBJ1-1 | TRBV20-1 | . | . | TGCAGTGCTAGTGCGGGGAGGGTGAACACTGAAGCTTTCTTT | CSASAGRVNTEAFF
TRBJ2-7 | TRBV7-9 | . | . | TGTGCCAGCAGCTTACCCCACAAAGAGGGGGAACGGACGGATTACGAGCAGTACTTC | CASSLPHKEGERTDYEQYF
TRBJ1-2 | TRBV6-1 | . | . | TGTGCCAGCAGTGAAAGAATGGGGCGCGTTTATGGCTACACCTTC | CASSERMGRVYGYTF
TRBJ1-3 | TRBV2 | . | . | TGTGCCAGCAGTGTGGCGGGGGGGAGCTCTGGAAACACCATATATTTT | CASSVAGGSSGNTIYF
TRBJ1-1 | TRBV18 | . | . | TGTGCCAGCTCACCAAACAGTTGGTTGGCCACTGAAGCTTTCTTT | CASSPNSWLATEAFF
TRBJ1-1 | TRBV29-1 | . | TRBD1 | TGCAGCGCCGCCCCGACAGGGGGCTTCACTGAAGCTTTCTTT | CSAAPTGGFTEAFF
TRBJ2-7 | TRBV27 | . | TRBD2 | TGTGCCAGCAGTTTATTCGGACTAGCGGGCCAGAGCTCCTACGAGCAGTACTTC | CASSLFGLAGQSSYEQYF
TRBJ2-1 | TRBV4-1 | . | TRBD2 | TGCGCCAGCTTTAGCGGGAGCGGTGAGCAGTTCTTC | CASFSGSGEQFF
TRBJ2-5 | TRBV15 | . | . | TGTGCCACCAGCAGAGCGGCTTACGGATCCCCGGAGACCCAGTACTTC | CATSRAAYGSPETQYF